This TCR beta chain was profiled in a study of shared clonotypes between healthy human individuals. Template for every sorted-subset replicate PCR totaled around 200 ng DNA, roughly 30,000 T cell genomes. Measured with immunoSEQ multiplex PCR; TCRdb has only the in-frame clones, and not every one. The data contain millions of clones, 85% to 95% of them singletons. Study findings and constraints: Generally, estimated richness proved larger in naive subsets than it did in memory subsets. It was observed that 5% to 6.5% of naive CD4 clonotypes were shared across a handful of donors.

As to this clone: The antigen is undetermined.

CDR3 size: 13 residues. The germline V gene has CDR1 SEHNR and CDR2 FQNEAQ (reference sequence). Trimming cost V 5 bases and J 8 bases, with 15 bases left between them. This rearrangement joins TRBV7-9 to TRBJ1-2, with D perhaps matching TRBD1 (5 bases). This clonotype was obtained from a man aged 18 to 35 in good health. Some clones in this sample may be carry-over from other donors' samples. Specimen: naive CD4+ T cells from PBMCs. Subset: CD45RA+ positively selected. CDR3 sequence: CASSHRDGWGYTF. CDR3 bases: TGTGCCAGCAGCCACCGGGACGGCTGGGGCTACACCTTC. The full variable domain, with the rest looked up from reference TRBV7-9 and TRBJ1-2, is DTGVSQNPRHKITKRGQNVTFRCDPISEHNRLYWYRQTLGQGPEFLTYFQNEAQLEKSRLLSDRFSAERPKGSFSTLEIQRTEQGDSAMYLCASSHRDGWGYTFGSGTRLTVV.